The clone carrying this T cell receptor (beta chain) was detected once. The target antigen is unknown. The germline CDR1 and CDR2 sequences are SEHNR and FQNEAQ (reference sequence). This CDR3 has 16 amino acids. V lost 5 bases, J lost 6 bases, and 20 bases lay in between. This sample was included in a study of T cell responses to AZD1222 COVID-19 vaccine. Method: immunoSEQ multiplex PCR; TCRdb's copy keeps in-frame clones and lacks some. The sample has tens of thousands of clones, 60% to 85% seen once; the top ten hold 3.5% to 5%. Study findings and constraints: Vaccination with two AZD1222 doses was followed by a rise in Spike-specific TCR breadth and depth. Donors were largely white British and mainly female; clonal diversity was possibly underestimated.

This receptor was identified in an adult in good health. The source material was peripheral blood, sampled on day 0 of AZD1222 vaccination. V and J are TRBV7-9 and TRBJ2-1; D possibly corresponds to TRBD2 (6 bases). The CDR3 DNA reads as TGTGCCAGCAGCCCGGGACTCCCGGGAATGGGCAATGAGCAGTTCTTC. Its translation: CASSPGLPGMGNEQFF.